A selection of T cell receptor beta chains follows, all from one sample in a study of T-cell reconstitution after alpha-beta-depleted transplantation in children. From the PCR reads, TCRdb called clonotypes with MiXCR, one entry per CDR3 protein. The table includes a few hundred thousand distinct CDR3 sequences, under 15% detected once. Material: PBMCs from the stem cell graft donor, obtained from the stem cell graft. Source of these receptors: a human donor who donated a stem cell graft to a child with combined immunodeficiency. CDR3s leave out the opening cysteine and the closing phenylalanine or tryptophan. Clone size is not always given. Where it is, it says once, few, many or a class for expanded clones.

j_gene,v_gene,abundance,CDR3aa
TRBJ1-1,TRBV6-5,few,ASSYSFGGPNTEAF
TRBJ2-5,TRBV12-3/TRBV12-4,many,ASSLTVETQY
TRBJ2-1,TRBV24-1,NA,ATSDPWDSHNEQF
TRBJ1-5,TRBV24-1,few,ATGGAGSNQPQH
TRBJ2-1,TRBV20-1,many,SARDWLLANEQF
TRBJ1-1,TRBV12-3/TRBV12-4,NA,ASSLPGSLPF
TRBJ1-5,TRBV6-1,NA,ASSDETGIWKPQH
TRBJ1-4,TRBV5-1,NA,ASSSSGANEKLF
TRBJ2-3,TRBV24-1,NA,GASYRTGATDTQY
TRBJ2-5,TRBV29-1,few,SVELPGEYQETQY
TRBJ2-1,TRBV9,many,ASSEGTVSYNEQF
TRBJ1-6,TRBV12-3/TRBV12-4,NA,ASSSGREGNSPLH
TRBJ2-2,TRBV24-1,few,ATSDIQGEEVWFNTGELF
TRBJ2-7,TRBV18,NA,ASSPPGGHYEQY
TRBJ1-2,TRBV5-1,NA,ASSPVMRVYGYT
TRBJ2-1,TRBV10-2,few,ASTWLNEGTSGNNEQF
TRBJ2-7,TRBV12-3/TRBV12-4,many,ASSHTGAVYEQY
TRBJ2-5,TRBV4-3,few,ASSPGLAGGIQETQY
TRBJ2-3,TRBV4-3,NA,ASSQGRNGGLYTDTQY